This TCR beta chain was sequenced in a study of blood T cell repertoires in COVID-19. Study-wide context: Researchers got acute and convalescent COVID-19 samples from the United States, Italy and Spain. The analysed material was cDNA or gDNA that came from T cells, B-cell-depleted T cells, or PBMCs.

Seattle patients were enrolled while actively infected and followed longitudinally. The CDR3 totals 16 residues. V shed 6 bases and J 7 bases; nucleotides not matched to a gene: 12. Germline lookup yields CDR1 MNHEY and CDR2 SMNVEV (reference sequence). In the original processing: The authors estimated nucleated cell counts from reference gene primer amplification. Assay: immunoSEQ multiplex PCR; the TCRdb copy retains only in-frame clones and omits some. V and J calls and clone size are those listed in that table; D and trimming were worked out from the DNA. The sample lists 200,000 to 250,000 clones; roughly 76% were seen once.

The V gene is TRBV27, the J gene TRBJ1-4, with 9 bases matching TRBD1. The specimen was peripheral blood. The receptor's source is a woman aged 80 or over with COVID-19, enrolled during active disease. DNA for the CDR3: TGTGCCAGCAGGTCGGGACAGGGCGATAAAAGTGAAAAACTGTTTTTT. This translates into CASRSGQGDKSEKLFF.